Sequencing of this T cell receptor (beta chain) was carried out in a study of blood T cell repertoires in COVID-19. CDR3 size: 15 residues. Trimming cost V 7 bases and J 1 base; bases outside gene matches: 7. CDR1 and CDR2 from the germline V gene are MNHEY and SVGAGI. Authors' methods: Reference gene primers were amplified, and this amplification served to estimate nucleated cell counts. Sequencing used immunoSEQ multiplex PCR; TCRdb keeps in-frame clones, though not all of them. The V and J calls and the clone size are those of that table, but D and trimming were determined from the DNA. Of approximately 140,000 clones listed, more than 80% are singletons.

The sequencing sample was made of peripheral blood. This clonotype was obtained from a human donor with acute or convalescent COVID-19. The donor label of this sample is uncertain. The J gene is TRBJ2-3, the V gene TRBV6-5; the match to TRBD2 covers 8 bases. The CDR3 DNA is TGTGCCAGCACTTATAGCGGGGTAGGCACAGATACGCAGTATTTT. Protein sequence: CASTYSGVGTDTQYF.